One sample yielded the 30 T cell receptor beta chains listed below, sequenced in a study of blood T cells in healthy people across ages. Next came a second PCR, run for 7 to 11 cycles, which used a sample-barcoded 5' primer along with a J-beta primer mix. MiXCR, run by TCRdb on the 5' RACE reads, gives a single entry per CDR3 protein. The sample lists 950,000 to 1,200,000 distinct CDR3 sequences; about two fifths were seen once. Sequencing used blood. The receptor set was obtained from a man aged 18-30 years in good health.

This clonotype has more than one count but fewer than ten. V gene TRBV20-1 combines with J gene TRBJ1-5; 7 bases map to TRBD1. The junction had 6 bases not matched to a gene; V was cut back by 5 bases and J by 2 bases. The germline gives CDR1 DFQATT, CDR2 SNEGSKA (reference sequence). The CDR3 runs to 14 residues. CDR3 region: CSAAHRGGNQPQHF. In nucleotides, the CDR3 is TGCAGTGCTGCCCACAGGGGAGGCAATCAGCCCCAGCATTTT.

The chain's CDR3 is CASTNSGGVTDTQYF. The CDR3 region has the DNA TGTGCCAGCACCAACAGCGGGGGAGTCACAGATACGCAGTATTTT. This sequence joins TRBV12-3 or TRBV12-4 and TRBJ2-3, with 8 bases fitting TRBD2. There are 15 residues in the CDR3. With 7 bases clipped from V and 2 bases from J, the junction kept 8 bases outside the gene matches.

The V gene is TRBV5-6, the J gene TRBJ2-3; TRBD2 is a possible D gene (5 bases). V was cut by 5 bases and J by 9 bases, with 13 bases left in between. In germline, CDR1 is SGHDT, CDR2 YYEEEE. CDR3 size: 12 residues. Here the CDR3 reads CASRIKDLTQYF. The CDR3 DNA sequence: TGTGCCAGCAGGATTAAGGACTTAACGCAGTATTTT. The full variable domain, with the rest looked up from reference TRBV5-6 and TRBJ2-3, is DAGVTQSPTHLIKTRGQQVTLRCSPKSGHDTVSWYQQALGQGPQFIFQYYEEEERQRGNFPDRFSGHQFPNYSSELNVNALLLGDSALYLCASRIKDLTQYFGPGTRLTVL.

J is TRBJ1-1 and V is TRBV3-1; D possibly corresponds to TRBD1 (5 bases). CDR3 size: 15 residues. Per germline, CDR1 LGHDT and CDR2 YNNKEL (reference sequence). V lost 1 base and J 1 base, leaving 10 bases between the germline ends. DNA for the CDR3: TGTGCCAGCAGCCAAGGCTGGCAGGGGAACACTGAAGCTTTCTTT. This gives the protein CASSQGWQGNTEAFF.

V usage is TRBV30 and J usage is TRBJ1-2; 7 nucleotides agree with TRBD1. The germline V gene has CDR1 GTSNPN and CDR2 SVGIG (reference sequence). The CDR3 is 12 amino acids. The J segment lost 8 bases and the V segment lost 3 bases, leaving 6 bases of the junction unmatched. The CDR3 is CAWRESGGGYTF. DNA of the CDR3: TGTGCCTGGAGGGAATCAGGGGGAGGCTACACCTTC.

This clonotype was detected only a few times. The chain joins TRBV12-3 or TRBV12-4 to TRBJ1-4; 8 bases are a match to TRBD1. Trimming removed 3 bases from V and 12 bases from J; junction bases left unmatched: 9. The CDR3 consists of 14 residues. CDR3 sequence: CASSFRQGTAELFF. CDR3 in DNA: TGTGCCAGCAGTTTCAGACAGGGGACAGCGGAACTGTTTTTT.

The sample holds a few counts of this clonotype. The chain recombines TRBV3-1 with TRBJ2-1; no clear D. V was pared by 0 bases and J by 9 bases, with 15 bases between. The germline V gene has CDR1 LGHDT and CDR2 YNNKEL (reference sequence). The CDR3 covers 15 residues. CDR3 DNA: TGTGCCAGCAGCCAAGATTTGTCGAGCGTGGGTGAGCAGTTCTTC. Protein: CASSQDLSSVGEQFF.

In DNA, the CDR3 is TGTGCCAGCAGCCCGGGACTAGCAGGCGGGGAGCTGTTTTTT. Translating gives CASSPGLAGGELFF. The rearrangement uses TRBV11-1 and TRBJ2-2, with 9 bases matching TRBD2. The trim removed 5 bases at V and 7 bases at J, leaving 5 bases unmatched. Germline V lookup: CDR1 SGHAT, CDR2 FQDESV (reference sequence). The CDR3 is 14 residues long.

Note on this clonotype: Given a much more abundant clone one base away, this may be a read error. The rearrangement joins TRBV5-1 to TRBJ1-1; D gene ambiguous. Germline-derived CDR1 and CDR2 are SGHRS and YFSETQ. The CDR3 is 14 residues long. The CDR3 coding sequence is TGCGCCAGCACCCCCAAAGCAGAAAACACTGAACCTTTCTTT. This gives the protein CASTPKAENTEPFF.

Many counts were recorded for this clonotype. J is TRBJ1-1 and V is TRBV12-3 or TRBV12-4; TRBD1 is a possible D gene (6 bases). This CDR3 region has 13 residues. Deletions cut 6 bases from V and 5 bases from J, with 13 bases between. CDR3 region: CASRISGVTEAFF. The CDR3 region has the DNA TGTGCCAGCAGAATCTCAGGGGTAACTGAAGCTTTCTTT.

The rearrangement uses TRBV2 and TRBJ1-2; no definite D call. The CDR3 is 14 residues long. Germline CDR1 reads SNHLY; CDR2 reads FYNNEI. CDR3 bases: TGTGTCTCGAGTGGAGGAACGGCGAACTATGGCTACACCTTC. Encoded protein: CVSSGGTANYGYTF.

The CDR3 protein is CASSGGLTSTDTQYF. The CDR3 DNA is TGTGCCAGCAGCGGGGGGTTAACTAGCACAGATACGCAGTATTTT. This chain uses TRBV9 with TRBJ2-3, with D tentatively TRBD1 or TRBD2 (5 bases each). The ends were cut back, 3 bases at V and 0 bases at J, with 11 bases in the middle. The CDR3 consists of 15 residues. Looked up from germline, CDR1 is SGDLS and CDR2 is YYNGEE.

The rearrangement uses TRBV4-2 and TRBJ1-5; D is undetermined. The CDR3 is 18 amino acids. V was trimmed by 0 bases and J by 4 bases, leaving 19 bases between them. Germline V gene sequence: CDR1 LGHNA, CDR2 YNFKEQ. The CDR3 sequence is CASSQEGKGTFPNQPQHF. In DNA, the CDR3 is TGTGCCAGCAGCCAAGAGGGGAAAGGTACCTTTCCTAATCAGCCCCAGCATTTT.

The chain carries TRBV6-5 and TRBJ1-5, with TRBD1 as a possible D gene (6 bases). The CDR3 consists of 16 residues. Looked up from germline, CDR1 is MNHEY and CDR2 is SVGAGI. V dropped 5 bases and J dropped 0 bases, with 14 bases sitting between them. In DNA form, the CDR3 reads TGTGCCAGCAGTCCTAGGACAGAAAATAGCAATCAGCCCCAGCATTTT. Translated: CASSPRTENSNQPQHF.

The CDR3 DNA is TGTGCCAGCAGCTTAGGACTAGCGGGGATGGTAGATACGCAGTATTTT. Its translation is CASSLGLAGMVDTQYF. J is TRBJ2-3 and V is TRBV7-2, with 11 bases that match TRBD2. Trimming at V came to 1 base and at J to 5 bases, leaving 5 bases not matched to a gene. The length of the CDR3 is 16 residues. CDR1 and CDR2 from the germline V gene are SGHTA and FQGNSA.

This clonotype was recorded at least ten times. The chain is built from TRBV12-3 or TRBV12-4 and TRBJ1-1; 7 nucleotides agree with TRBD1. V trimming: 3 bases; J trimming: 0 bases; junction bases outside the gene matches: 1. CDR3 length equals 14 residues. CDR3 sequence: CASSFGTVNTEAFF. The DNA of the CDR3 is TGTGCCAGCAGTTTCGGGACAGTGAACACTGAAGCTTTCTTT.

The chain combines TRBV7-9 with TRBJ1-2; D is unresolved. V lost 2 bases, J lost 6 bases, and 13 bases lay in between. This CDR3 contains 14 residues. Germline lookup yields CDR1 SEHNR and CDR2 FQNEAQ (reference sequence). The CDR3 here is CASSLPALLNGYTF. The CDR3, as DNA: TGTGCCAGCAGCTTACCCGCACTCCTCAATGGCTACACCTTC.

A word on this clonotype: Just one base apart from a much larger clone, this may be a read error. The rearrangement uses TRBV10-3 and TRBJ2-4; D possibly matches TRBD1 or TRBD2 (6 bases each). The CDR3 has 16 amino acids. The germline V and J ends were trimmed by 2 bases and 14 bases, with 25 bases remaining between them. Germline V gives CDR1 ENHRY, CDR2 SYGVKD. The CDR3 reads CAISEGRGEDSYEEYF. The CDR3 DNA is TGTGCCATCAGTGAGGGTAGGGGGGAAGACTCCTACGAGGAGTACTTC.

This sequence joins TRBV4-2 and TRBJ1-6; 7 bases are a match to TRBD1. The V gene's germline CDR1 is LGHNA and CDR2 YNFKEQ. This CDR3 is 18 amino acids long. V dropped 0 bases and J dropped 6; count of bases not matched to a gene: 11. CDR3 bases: TGTGCCAGCAGCCAAGATCCCGTTTCAGGGGGACTTAATTCACCCCTCCACTTT. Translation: CASSQDPVSGGLNSPLHF.

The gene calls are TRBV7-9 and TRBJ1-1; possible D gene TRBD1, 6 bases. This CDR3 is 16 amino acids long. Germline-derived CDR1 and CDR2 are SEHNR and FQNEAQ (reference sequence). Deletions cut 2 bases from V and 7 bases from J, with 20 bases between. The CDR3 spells CASSLSRGPMSDEAFF. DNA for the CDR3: TGTGCCAGCAGCTTAAGCAGGGGACCTATGAGTGATGAAGCTTTCTTT.

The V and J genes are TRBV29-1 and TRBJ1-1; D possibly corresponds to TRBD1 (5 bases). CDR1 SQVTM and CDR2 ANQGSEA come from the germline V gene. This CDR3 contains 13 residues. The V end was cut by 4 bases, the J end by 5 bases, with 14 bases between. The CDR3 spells CSVVRGVGTEAFF. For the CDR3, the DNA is TGCAGCGTTGTTCGAGGGGTAGGGACTGAAGCTTTCTTT.

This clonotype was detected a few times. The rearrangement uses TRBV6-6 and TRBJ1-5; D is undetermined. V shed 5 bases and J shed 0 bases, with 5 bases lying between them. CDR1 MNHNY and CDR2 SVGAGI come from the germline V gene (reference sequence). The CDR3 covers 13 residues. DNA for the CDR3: TGTGCCAGCAGTACAGCTAGCAATCAGCCCCAGCATTTT. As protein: CASSTASNQPQHF.

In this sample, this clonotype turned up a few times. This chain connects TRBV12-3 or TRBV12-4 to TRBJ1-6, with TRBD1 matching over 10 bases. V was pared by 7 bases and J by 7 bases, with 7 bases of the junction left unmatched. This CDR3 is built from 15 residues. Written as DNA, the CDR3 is TGTGCCAGCACCTTGACAGGGGGCAAGAATTCACCCCTCCACTTT. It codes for CASTLTGGKNSPLHF.

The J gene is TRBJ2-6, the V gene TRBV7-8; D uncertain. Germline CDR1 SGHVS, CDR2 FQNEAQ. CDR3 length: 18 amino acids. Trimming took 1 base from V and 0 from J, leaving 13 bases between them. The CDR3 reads CASSLVTIPSSGANVLTF. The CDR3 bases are TGTGCCAGCAGCTTAGTCACGATACCAAGCTCTGGGGCCAACGTCCTGACTTTC.

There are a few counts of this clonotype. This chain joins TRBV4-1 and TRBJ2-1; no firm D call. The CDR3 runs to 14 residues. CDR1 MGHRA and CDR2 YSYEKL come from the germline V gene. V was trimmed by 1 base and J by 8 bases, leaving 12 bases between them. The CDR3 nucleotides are TGCGCCAGCAGCCAAGGTTCGTTTACTGATGAGCAGTTCTTC. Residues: CASSQGSFTDEQFF.

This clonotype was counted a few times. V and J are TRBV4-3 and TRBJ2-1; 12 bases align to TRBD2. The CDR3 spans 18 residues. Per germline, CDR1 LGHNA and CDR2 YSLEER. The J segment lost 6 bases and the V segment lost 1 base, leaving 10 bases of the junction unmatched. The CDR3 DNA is TGCGCCAGCAGCCAAGGAATAGGACTAGCGGGGTTTATCAATGAGCAGTTCTTC. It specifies CASSQGIGLAGFINEQFF.

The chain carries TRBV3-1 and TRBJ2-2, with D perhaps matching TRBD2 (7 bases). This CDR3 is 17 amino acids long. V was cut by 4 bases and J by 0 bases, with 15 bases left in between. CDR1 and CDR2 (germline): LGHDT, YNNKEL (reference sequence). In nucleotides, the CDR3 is TGTGCCAGCAGCCGCCAGACGGGGGGCGCGAACACCGGGGAGCTGTTTTTT. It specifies CASSRQTGGANTGELFF.

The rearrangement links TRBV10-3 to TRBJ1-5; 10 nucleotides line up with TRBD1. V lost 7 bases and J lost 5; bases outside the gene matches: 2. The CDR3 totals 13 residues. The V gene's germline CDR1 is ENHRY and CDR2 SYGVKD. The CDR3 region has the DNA TGTGCCATCAAGGGGACAGGGGATCAGCCCCAGCATTTT. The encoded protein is CAIKGTGDQPQHF.

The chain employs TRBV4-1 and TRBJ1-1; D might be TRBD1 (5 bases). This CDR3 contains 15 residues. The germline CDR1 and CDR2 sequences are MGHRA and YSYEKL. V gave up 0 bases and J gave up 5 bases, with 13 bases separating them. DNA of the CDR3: TGCGCCAGCAGCCAAGAAACTTCAGGGAGGACTGAAGCTTTCTTT. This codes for CASSQETSGRTEAFF.

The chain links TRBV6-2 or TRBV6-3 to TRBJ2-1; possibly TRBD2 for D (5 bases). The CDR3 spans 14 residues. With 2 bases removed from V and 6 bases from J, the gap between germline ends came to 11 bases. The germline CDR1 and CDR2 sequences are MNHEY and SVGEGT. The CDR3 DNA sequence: TGTGCCAGCAGTTACATCCGGGGTTTCAATGAGCAGTTCTTC. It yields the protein CASSYIRGFNEQFF.